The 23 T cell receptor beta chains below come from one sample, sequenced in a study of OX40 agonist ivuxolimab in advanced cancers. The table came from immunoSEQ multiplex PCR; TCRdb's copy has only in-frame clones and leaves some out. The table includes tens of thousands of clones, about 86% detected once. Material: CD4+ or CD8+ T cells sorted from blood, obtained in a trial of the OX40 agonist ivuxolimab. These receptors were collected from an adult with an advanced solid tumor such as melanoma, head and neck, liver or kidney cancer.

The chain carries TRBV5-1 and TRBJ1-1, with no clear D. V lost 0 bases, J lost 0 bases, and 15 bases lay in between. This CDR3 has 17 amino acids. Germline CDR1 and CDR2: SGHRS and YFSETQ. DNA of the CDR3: TGCGCCAGCAGCTTGGGATCGGAAATCCGAATGAACACTGAAGCTTTCTTT. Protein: CASSLGSEIRMNTEAFF.

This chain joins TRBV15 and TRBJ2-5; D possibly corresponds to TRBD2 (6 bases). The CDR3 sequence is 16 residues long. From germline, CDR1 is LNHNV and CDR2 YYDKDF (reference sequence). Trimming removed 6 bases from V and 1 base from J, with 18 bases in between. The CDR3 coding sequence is TGTGCCACCAGGGGGGGTGGGAGCGCCTTCCAAGAGACCCAGTACTTC. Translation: CATRGGGSAFQETQYF.

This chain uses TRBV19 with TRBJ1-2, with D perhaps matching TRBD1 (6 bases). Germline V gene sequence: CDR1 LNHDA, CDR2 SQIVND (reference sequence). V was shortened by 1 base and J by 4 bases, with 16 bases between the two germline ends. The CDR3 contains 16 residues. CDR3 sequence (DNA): TGTGCCAGTAGTATAGGTACTGTACAGGGCTCCTATGGCTACACCTTC. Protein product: CASSIGTVQGSYGYTF.

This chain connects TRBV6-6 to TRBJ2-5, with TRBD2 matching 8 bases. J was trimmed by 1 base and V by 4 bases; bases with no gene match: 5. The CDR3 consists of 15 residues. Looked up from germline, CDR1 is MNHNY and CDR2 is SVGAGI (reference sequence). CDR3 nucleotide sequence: TGTGCCAGCAGTTCTACTACTAGCGGCCAAGAGACCCAGTACTTC. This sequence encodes CASSSTTSGQETQYF.

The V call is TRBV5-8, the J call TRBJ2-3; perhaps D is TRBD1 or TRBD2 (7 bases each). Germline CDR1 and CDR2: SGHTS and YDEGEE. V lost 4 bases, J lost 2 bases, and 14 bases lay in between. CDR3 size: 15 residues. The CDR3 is CASSQGRGPTDTQYF. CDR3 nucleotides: TGTGCCAGCAGCCAGGGGAGGGGGCCCACAGATACGCAGTATTTT.

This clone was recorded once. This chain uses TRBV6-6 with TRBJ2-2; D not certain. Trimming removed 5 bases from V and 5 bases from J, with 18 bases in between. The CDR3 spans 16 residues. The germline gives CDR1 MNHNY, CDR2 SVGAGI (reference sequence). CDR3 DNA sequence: TGTGCCAGCAGTAGCCACAACGGGCCTAGTACCGGGGAGCTGTTTTTT. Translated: CASSSHNGPSTGELFF.

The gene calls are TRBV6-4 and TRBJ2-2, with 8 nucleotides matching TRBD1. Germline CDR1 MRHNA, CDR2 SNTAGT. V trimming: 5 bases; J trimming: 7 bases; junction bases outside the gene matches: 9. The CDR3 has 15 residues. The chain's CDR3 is CASSRGQGVDGELFF. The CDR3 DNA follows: TGTGCCAGCAGTCGAGGACAGGGTGTCGACGGGGAGCTGTTTTTT.

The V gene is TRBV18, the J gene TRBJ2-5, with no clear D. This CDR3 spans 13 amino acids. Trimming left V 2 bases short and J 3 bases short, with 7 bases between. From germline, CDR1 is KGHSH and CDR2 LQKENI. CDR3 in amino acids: CASSPYREETQYF. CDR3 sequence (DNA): TGTGCCAGCTCACCATATCGGGAAGAGACCCAGTACTTC.

The CDR3 loop is CASSLAGFRYGYTF. The CDR3 coding sequence is TGTGCCAGCAGCTTAGCGGGGTTCCGGTATGGCTACACCTTC. This chain connects TRBV11-2 to TRBJ1-2; no reliable D call. This CDR3 is 14 amino acids long. Trimming removed 1 base at V and 5 bases at J, with 11 bases between. Germline assignment: CDR1 SGHAT and CDR2 FQNNGV.

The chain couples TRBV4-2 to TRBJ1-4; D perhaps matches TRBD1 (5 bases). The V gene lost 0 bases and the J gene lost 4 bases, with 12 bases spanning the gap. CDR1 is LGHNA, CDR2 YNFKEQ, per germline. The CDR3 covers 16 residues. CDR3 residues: CASSQDMGEINEKLFF. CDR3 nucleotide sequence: TGTGCCAGCAGCCAAGATATGGGGGAGATTAATGAAAAACTGTTTTTT.

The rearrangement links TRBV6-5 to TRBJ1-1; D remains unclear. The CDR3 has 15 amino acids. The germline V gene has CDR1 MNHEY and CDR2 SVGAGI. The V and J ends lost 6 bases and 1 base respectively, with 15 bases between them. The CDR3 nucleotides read TGTGCCAGCAGGAGGCCTGTCGGTGGGAACACTGAAGCTTTCTTT. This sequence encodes CASRRPVGGNTEAFF.

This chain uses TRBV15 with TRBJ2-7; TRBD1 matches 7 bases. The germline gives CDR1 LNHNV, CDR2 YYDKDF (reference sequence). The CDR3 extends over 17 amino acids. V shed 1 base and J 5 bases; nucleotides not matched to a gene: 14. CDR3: CATSRGRDSPAGDEQYF. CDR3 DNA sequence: TGTGCCACCAGCAGAGGTAGGGACAGCCCGGCAGGAGACGAGCAGTACTTC.

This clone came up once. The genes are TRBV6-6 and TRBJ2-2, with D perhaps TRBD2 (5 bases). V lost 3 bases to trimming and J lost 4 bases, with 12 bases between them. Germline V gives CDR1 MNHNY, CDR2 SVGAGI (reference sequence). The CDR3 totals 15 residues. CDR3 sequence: CASSYGKGSTGELFF. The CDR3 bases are TGTGCCAGCAGTTATGGAAAAGGGAGCACCGGGGAGCTGTTTTTT.

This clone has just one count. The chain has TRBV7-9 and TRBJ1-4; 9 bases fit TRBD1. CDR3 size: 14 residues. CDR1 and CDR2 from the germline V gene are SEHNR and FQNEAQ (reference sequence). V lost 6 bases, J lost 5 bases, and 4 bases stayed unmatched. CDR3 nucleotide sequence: TGTGCCAGCAGGCCCGGGACAGGGAATGAAAAACTGTTTTTT. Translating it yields CASRPGTGNEKLFF.

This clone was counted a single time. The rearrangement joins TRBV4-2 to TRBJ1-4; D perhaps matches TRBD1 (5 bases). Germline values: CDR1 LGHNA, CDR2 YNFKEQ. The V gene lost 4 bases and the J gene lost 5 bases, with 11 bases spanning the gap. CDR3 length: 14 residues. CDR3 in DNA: TGTGCCAGCAGCCGCCGACAGCTAAATGAAAAACTGTTTTTT. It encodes CASSRRQLNEKLFF.

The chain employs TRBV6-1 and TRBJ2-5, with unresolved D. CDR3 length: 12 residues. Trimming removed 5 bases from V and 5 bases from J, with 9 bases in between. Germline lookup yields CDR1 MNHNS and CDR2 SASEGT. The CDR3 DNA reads TGTGCCAGCAGTACCCGCCGGGAGACCCAGTACTTC. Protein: CASSTRRETQYF.

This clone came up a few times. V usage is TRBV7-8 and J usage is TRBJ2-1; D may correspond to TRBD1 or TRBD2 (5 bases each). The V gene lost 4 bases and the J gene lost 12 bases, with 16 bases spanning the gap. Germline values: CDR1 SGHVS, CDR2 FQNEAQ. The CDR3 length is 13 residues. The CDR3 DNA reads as TGTGCCAGCAGCTCGGGACCATCCTCGCCGCAGTTCTTC. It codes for CASSSGPSSPQFF.

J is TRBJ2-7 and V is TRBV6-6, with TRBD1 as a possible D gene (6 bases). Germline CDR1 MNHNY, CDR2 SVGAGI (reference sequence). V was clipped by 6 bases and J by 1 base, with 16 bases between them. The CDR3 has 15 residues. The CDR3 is CASSHYAGQSYEQYF. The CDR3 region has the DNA TGTGCCAGCAGCCACTACGCCGGACAGTCCTACGAGCAGTACTTC.

This CDR3 reads CSAGTGVAFF. CDR3 nucleotides: TGCAGCGCCGGGACAGGGGTAGCTTTCTTT. V usage is TRBV29-1 and J usage is TRBJ1-1; 10 bases match TRBD1. CDR3 length: 10 amino acids. With V trimmed by 7 bases and J by 10 bases, 3 bases remained unmatched. Germline V lookup: CDR1 SQVTM, CDR2 ANQGSEA. The full variable domain, rest sourced from reference TRBV29-1 and TRBJ1-1, is SAVISQKPSRDICQRGTSLTIQCQVDSQVTMMFWYRQQPGQSLTLIATANQGSEATYESGFVIDKFPISRPNLTFSTLTVSNMSPEDSSIYLCSAGTGVAFFGQGTRLTVV.

CDR3 residues: CASSGVFSYEQYF. The DNA of the CDR3 is TGTGCCAGCAGTGGGGTTTTCTCCTACGAGCAGTACTTC. The chain combines TRBV2 with TRBJ2-7; no clear D. The CDR3 totals 13 residues. V was clipped by 4 bases and J by 0 bases, with 7 bases between them. Germline V gives CDR1 SNHLY, CDR2 FYNNEI.

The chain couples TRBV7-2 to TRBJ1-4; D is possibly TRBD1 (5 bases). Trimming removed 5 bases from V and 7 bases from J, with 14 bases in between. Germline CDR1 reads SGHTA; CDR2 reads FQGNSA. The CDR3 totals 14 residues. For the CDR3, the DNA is TGTGCCAGCAGCCCCGGACCAGGGATTGAAAAACTGTTTTTT. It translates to CASSPGPGIEKLFF.

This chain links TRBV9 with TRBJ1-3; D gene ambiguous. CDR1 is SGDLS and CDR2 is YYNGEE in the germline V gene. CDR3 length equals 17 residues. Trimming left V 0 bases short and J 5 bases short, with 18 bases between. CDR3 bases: TGTGCCAGCAGCGTAGGAGTCGTCGGATCCAACAGAAACACCATATATTTT. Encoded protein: CASSVGVVGSNRNTIYF.

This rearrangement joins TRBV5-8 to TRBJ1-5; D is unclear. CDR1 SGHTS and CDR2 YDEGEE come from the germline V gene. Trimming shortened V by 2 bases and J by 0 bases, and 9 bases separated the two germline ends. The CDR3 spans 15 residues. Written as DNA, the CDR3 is TGTGCCAGCAGCTTCGATGTCGTTAGCAATCAGCCCCAGCATTTT. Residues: CASSFDVVSNQPQHF.